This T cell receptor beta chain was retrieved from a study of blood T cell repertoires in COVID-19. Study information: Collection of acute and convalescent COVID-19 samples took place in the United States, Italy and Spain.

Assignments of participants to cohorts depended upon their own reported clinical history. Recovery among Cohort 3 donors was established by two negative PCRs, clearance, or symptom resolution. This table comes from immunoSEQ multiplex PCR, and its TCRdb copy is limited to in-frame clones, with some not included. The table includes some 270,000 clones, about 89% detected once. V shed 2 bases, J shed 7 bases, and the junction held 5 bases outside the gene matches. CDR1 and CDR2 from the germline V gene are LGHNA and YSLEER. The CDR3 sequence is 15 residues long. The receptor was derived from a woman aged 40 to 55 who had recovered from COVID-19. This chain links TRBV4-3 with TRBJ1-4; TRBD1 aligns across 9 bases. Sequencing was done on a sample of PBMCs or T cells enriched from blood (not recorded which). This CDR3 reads CASSQLGQGPEKLFF. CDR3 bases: TGCGCCAGCAGCCAATTAGGACAGGGGCCTGAAAAACTGTTTTTT.